The 32 T cell receptor beta chains below were found in one sample sequenced in a study of CD8+CD57+ T cells in acquired aplastic anemia. Individuals selected for sequencing had exhibited CD8+CD57+ cell expansion on flow cytometry. TCR beta VDJ and CDR3 were profiled, and genomic DNA was the template. TCRdb processed the reads anew with MiXCR; each CDR3 protein has one entry. The sample records about 200,000 distinct CDR3 sequences, 65% being singletons. The specimen sequenced was sorted CD4+, CD8+, or CD8+CD57+ T cells (not recorded which) from PBMCs. The receptors originated from a human donor with aplastic anemia.

The chain links TRBV7-9 to TRBJ1-1; a weak D match, TRBD1 (6 bases). The germline CDR1 and CDR2 sequences are SEHNR and FQNEAQ (reference sequence). V lost 5 bases and J lost 10, with 17 bases in between. CDR3 length: 13 residues. CDR3 sequence reads: CASSRTDNEGAFF. CDR3 nucleotides: TGTGCCAGCAGCCGGACAGACAATGAGGGAGCTTTCTTT.

This CDR3 is CASSTNEGNTIYF. CDR3 coding DNA: TGTGCCAGCAGCACGAACGAGGGAAACACCATATATTTT. The gene calls are TRBV7-6 and TRBJ1-3; D is unclear. V was clipped by 5 bases and J by 4 bases, with 9 bases between them. The germline CDR1 and CDR2 sequences are SGHVS and FNYEAQ. The length of the CDR3 is 13 residues.

The chain carries TRBV29-1 and TRBJ1-5; possibly TRBD1 for D (6 bases). CDR3 length: 12 amino acids. Trimming left V 6 bases short and J 5 bases short, with 11 bases between. CDR1 and CDR2 from the germline V gene are SQVTM and ANQGSEA. CDR3 sequence reads: CSVGASDQPQHF. In DNA, the CDR3 is TGCAGCGTGGGGGCGAGCGATCAGCCCCAGCATTTT.

Here the CDR3 DNA reads TGTGCCAGTAGTATAAGGACAGGAGAGACCCAGTACTTC. Translating gives CASSIRTGETQYF. The chain uses TRBV19 and TRBJ2-5; 7 nucleotides agree with TRBD1. The CDR3 is 13 amino acids. The germline CDR1 and CDR2 sequences are LNHDA and SQIVND (reference sequence). V dropped 2 bases and J dropped 4; count of bases not matched to a gene: 1.

The chain carries TRBV2 and TRBJ1-5; maybe TRBD1 (5 bases). The CDR3 covers 15 residues. The V end lost 2 bases, the J end lost 4 bases, and 12 bases lay between the germline ends. Per the germline V gene, CDR1 is SNHLY and CDR2 is FYNNEI. The DNA of the CDR3 is TGTGCCAGCAGTGAATGGGGCGGAGGGAATCAGCCCCAGCATTTT. This encodes CASSEWGGGNQPQHF.

This clonotype has ten or more counts. The V and J genes are TRBV3-1 and TRBJ2-3, with 8 bases identical to TRBD2. Trimming removed 3 bases from V and 1 base from J; junction bases left unmatched: 12. The germline gives CDR1 LGHDT, CDR2 YNNKEL (reference sequence). The CDR3 sequence is 18 residues long. This chain's CDR3 is CASSQGYRGGHGTDTQYF. The CDR3 DNA reads as TGTGCCAGCAGCCAGGGGTACCGGGGGGGGCACGGCACAGATACGCAGTATTTT.

The chain combines TRBV7-9 with TRBJ2-7, with TRBD2 identical over 10 bases. This CDR3 contains 16 residues. CDR1 and CDR2 (germline): SEHNR, FQNEAQ (reference sequence). V lost 3 bases, J lost 1 base, and 6 bases stayed unmatched. The CDR3 nucleotides are TGTGCCAGCAGCTTCCTAGCGGGAGCCGCATCCTACGAGCAGTACTTC. Translation gives CASSFLAGAASYEQYF.

The chain recombines TRBV5-5 with TRBJ1-2; possible D gene TRBD1, 6 bases. The V and J ends lost 2 bases and 8 bases respectively, with 19 bases between them. CDR1 and CDR2 from the germline V gene are SGHKS and YYEKEE (reference sequence). The CDR3 length is 15 residues. CDR3 sequence reads: CASSLVRDTKDGYTF. The CDR3 DNA reads as TGTGCCAGCAGCTTAGTCCGGGACACCAAGGACGGCTACACCTTC. The variable domain in full, with the rest retrieved from reference TRBV5-5 and TRBJ1-2, is DAGVTQSPTHLIKTRGQQVTLRCSPISGHKSVSWYQQVLGQGPQFIFQYYEKEERGRGNFPDRFSARQFPNYSSELNVNALLLGDSALYLCASSLVRDTKDGYTFGSGTRLTVV.

This clonotype showed up just a few times. V gene TRBV2 combines with J gene TRBJ1-1, with no clear D. This CDR3 is built from 14 residues. CDR1 and CDR2 from the germline V gene are SNHLY and FYNNEI. Trimming left V 2 bases short and J 7 bases short, with 14 bases between. CDR3 nucleotide sequence: TGTGCCAGCAGTGAACGCAGCACCAGGCGTGAAGCTTTCTTT. Encoded protein: CASSERSTRREAFF. The complete variable domain, with remaining parts taken from reference TRBV2 and TRBJ1-1, reads EPEVTQTPSHQVTQMGQEVILRCVPISNHLYFYWYRQILGQKVEFLVSFYNNEISEKSEIFDDQFSVERPDGSNFTLKIRSTKLEDSAMYFCASSERSTRREAFFGQGTRLTVV.

This clonotype was counted at least ten times. The chain employs TRBV6-1 and TRBJ1-1; D gene uncertain. In germline, CDR1 is MNHNS, CDR2 SASEGT. This CDR3 has 12 residues. Trimming stripped 2 bases from V and 2 bases from J, with 3 bases between. CDR3 sequence reads: CASSEYNTEAFF. In nucleotides, the CDR3 is TGTGCCAGCAGTGAATATAACACTGAAGCTTTCTTT.

V gene TRBV15 combines with J gene TRBJ2-1; D is perhaps TRBD1 or TRBD2 (5 bases each). The CDR3 sequence is 17 residues long. V was trimmed by 1 base and J by 7 bases, leaving 20 bases between them. Germline V gives CDR1 LNHNV, CDR2 YYDKDF (reference sequence). This CDR3 is CATSRGFVGTSRNEQFF. DNA of the CDR3: TGTGCCACCAGCAGAGGTTTCGTCGGGACCTCCAGGAATGAGCAGTTCTTC.

The chain combines TRBV5-1 with TRBJ2-1; 13 nucleotides agree with TRBD2. Trimming removed 4 bases from V and 6 bases from J; junction bases left unmatched: 4. The CDR3 extends over 15 amino acids. Per germline, CDR1 SGHRS and CDR2 YFSETQ. This CDR3 reads CASSGTSGRGNEQFF. CDR3 DNA: TGCGCCAGCAGCGGAACTAGCGGGAGGGGCAATGAGCAGTTCTTC.

This clonotype was observed a handful of times. The rearrangement joins TRBV9 to TRBJ1-2, with D possibly being TRBD1 (5 bases). V lost 3 bases and J 4 bases, leaving 16 bases between the germline ends. From germline, CDR1 is SGDLS and CDR2 YYNGEE. The CDR3 extends over 15 amino acids. CDR3: CASSANRDGAYGYTF. DNA for the CDR3: TGTGCCAGCAGCGCGAACCGGGACGGAGCCTATGGCTACACCTTC.

Remarks on this clonotype: At one end, the junction sequence differs from germline, possibly due to a read error. The chain has TRBV7-6 and TRBJ1-2; tentatively, D is TRBD1 (5 bases). The germline CDR1 and CDR2 sequences are SGHVS and FNYEAQ. The CDR3 runs 13 residues. CDR3 region: CASSLGSGMGYTF. CDR3 coding DNA: TGTGCTAGCAGCTTAGGGTCAGGGATGGGCTACACCTTC.

The rearrangement uses TRBV19 and TRBJ2-7; 13 nucleotides align to TRBD2. Germline CDR1 LNHDA, CDR2 SQIVND (reference sequence). The length of the CDR3 is 16 residues. Trimming removed 9 bases from V and 2 bases from J; junction bases left unmatched: 10. The CDR3 here is CASSQGLAGATYEQYF. For the CDR3, the DNA is TGTGCCAGCAGCCAAGGACTAGCGGGAGCCACCTACGAGCAGTACTTC.

Relative to its sample, this clonotype is medium-sized. This rearrangement joins TRBV7-6 to TRBJ2-1; D call uncertain. The CDR3 extends over 12 amino acids. Germline CDR1 SGHVS, CDR2 FNYEAQ. The V and J ends lost 6 bases and 5 bases respectively, with 8 bases between them. In nucleotides, the CDR3 is TGTGCCAGCAGTACCGCCAACAATGAGCAGTTCTTC. It is translated as CASSTANNEQFF. Full variable domain (missing parts from reference TRBV7-6 and TRBJ2-1): GAGVSQSPRYKVTKRGQDVALRCDPISGHVSLYWYRQALGQGPEFLTYFNYEAQQDKSGLPNDRFSAERPEGSISTLTIQRTEQRDSAMYRCASSTANNEQFFGPGTRLTVL.

This clonotype was picked up many times. The V gene is TRBV6-4, the J gene TRBJ2-3; TRBD2 aligns across 10 bases. The CDR3 extends over 15 amino acids. Germline CDR1 and CDR2: MRHNA and SNTAGT. V shed 3 bases, J shed 6 bases, and the junction held 6 bases outside the gene matches. The chain's CDR3 is CASSESAGGLDTQYF. In DNA form, the CDR3 reads TGTGCCAGCAGTGAGTCAGCGGGGGGGCTGGATACGCAGTATTTT.

This clonotype has ten or more counts. The rearrangement links TRBV7-8 to TRBJ2-1; no clear D. The germline CDR1 and CDR2 sequences are SGHVS and FQNEAQ. V dropped 4 bases and J dropped 4 bases, with 5 bases sitting between them. This CDR3 spans 12 amino acids. The CDR3 region is CASSSVYNEQFF. The CDR3, as DNA: TGTGCCAGCAGCTCCGTTTACAATGAGCAGTTCTTC.

The chain is built from TRBV7-9 and TRBJ1-2; D may be TRBD1 (6 bases). Trimming cost V 5 bases and J 5 bases, with 15 bases left between them. The CDR3 has 14 amino acids. CDR1 is SEHNR, CDR2 FQNEAQ, per germline (reference sequence). The CDR3 region is CASSSGGTRYGYTF. CDR3 nucleotides: TGTGCCAGCAGCAGTGGGGGCACTAGATATGGCTACACCTTC.

The V call is TRBV30, the J call TRBJ1-1; 7 bases match TRBD1. Trimming removed 3 bases from V and 0 bases from J; junction bases left unmatched: 19. The germline gives CDR1 GTSNPN, CDR2 SVGIG (reference sequence). The CDR3 totals 19 residues. The CDR3 bases are TGTGCCTGGAGGACGGGAAACAGGGGCGAAAAACATATGAACACTGAAGCTTTCTTT. Its translation is CAWRTGNRGEKHMNTEAFF.

This chain joins TRBV15 and TRBJ2-7, with D uncertain. From germline, CDR1 is LNHNV and CDR2 YYDKDF (reference sequence). The CDR3 contains 14 residues. The germline V and J ends were trimmed by 5 bases and 4 bases, with 15 bases remaining between them. The CDR3 reads CATSGRGTSYEQYF. CDR3 DNA sequence: TGTGCCACCAGCGGCCGAGGCACATCATACGAGCAGTACTTC.

The gene calls are TRBV9 and TRBJ2-5, with 9 bases lining up with TRBD2. Germline V lookup: CDR1 SGDLS, CDR2 YYNGEE. The CDR3 is 12 amino acids. Losses at the gene ends were 5 bases for V and 11 bases for J; bases not matched to a gene: 7. The CDR3, as DNA: TGTGCCAGCAGGGGACTAGCAGGGGAGCAGTACTTC. Its protein is CASRGLAGEQYF.

To note about this clonotype: A junction boundary mismatches the germline segment, possibly from a read error. This chain links TRBV20-1 with TRBJ2-3; 7 bases are shared with TRBD1. The CDR3 runs 14 residues. Germline CDR1 and CDR2: DFQATT and SNEGSKA (reference sequence). The CDR3 is CSARAPDGTDTPYF. The CDR3 region has the DNA TGCAGTGCTAGAGCTCCGGACGGGACAGATACGCCGTATTTT.

V and J are TRBV19 and TRBJ1-1; maybe TRBD1 (5 bases). The CDR3 is made up of 12 amino acids. Looked up from germline, CDR1 is LNHDA and CDR2 is SQIVND (reference sequence). The V gene lost 3 bases and the J gene lost 3 bases, with 5 bases spanning the gap. The DNA of the CDR3 is TGTGCCAGTAGTATCAGGGACACTGAAGCTTTCTTT. This gives the protein CASSIRDTEAFF. The variable domain in full, with the rest retrieved from reference TRBV19 and TRBJ1-1, is DGGITQSPKYLFRKEGQNVTLSCEQNLNHDAMYWYRQDPGQGLRLIYYSQIVNDFQKGDIAEGYSVSREKKESFPLTVTSAQKNPTAFYLCASSIRDTEAFFGQGTRLTVV.

V is TRBV24-1 and J is TRBJ2-2; tentatively, D is TRBD1 or TRBD2 (5 bases each). This CDR3 is 15 amino acids long. V dropped 4 bases and J dropped 4 bases, with 12 bases sitting between them. Germline V gene lookup returns CDR1 KGHDR and CDR2 SFDVKD. The CDR3 here is CATSETGRFTGELFF. The CDR3 DNA reads as TGTGCCACCAGTGAGACGGGGCGCTTCACCGGGGAGCTGTTTTTT.

CDR3 protein: CASSSEGGIYGYTF. CDR3 DNA: TGTGCCAGCAGTTCTGAGGGAGGGATTTATGGCTACACCTTC. This sequence joins TRBV6-5 and TRBJ1-2, with D hard to call. CDR1 and CDR2 (germline): MNHEY, SVGAGI. Trimming took 4 bases from V and 5 from J, leaving 14 bases between them. There are 14 residues in the CDR3.

This chain links TRBV20-1 with TRBJ2-7; no definite D call. CDR1 is DFQATT and CDR2 is SNEGSKA in the germline V gene (reference sequence). This CDR3 contains 12 residues. Trimming removed 6 bases from V and 1 base from J, with 10 bases in between. The CDR3 loop is CSAHSSSYEQYF. The CDR3 nucleotides read TGCAGTGCCCACAGTAGTTCCTACGAGCAGTACTTC.

This chain connects TRBV5-6 to TRBJ2-7; D may match TRBD1 or TRBD2 (5 bases each). The J call may be wrong; the DNA end is better matched by TRBJ2-5. This CDR3 is built from 14 residues. Looked up from germline, CDR1 is SGHDT and CDR2 is YYEEEE. CDR3 sequence (DNA): TGTGCCAGCAGCTTGGCCGGGGCTCAAGAGACCCAGTACTTC. Amino acid sequence: CASSLAGAQETQYF.

In this sample, this clonotype turned up a few times. The rearrangement joins TRBV19 to TRBJ2-2; TRBD2 is a possible D gene (5 bases). Germline CDR1 LNHDA, CDR2 SQIVND (reference sequence). V dropped 7 bases and J dropped 7 bases, with 10 bases sitting between them. The length of the CDR3 is 12 residues. This chain's CDR3 is CASTEGGGELFF. CDR3 coding DNA: TGTGCCAGTACGGAAGGAGGCGGGGAGCTGTTTTTT.

This clonotype was seen many times. The chain has TRBV12-5 and TRBJ1-5; perhaps TRBD1 as D (5 bases). Germline CDR1 and CDR2: LGHNT and FRNRAP. Deletions cut 0 bases from V and 3 bases from J, with 15 bases between. The length of the CDR3 is 17 residues. This chain's CDR3 is CASGLVVLGVANQPQHF. In nucleotides, the CDR3 is TGTGCTAGTGGTTTGGTGGTTTTAGGGGTGGCCAATCAGCCCCAGCATTTT.

The chain has TRBV15 and TRBJ1-2; no definite D call. Germline loops: CDR1 LNHNV, CDR2 YYDKDF (reference sequence). V was cut by 3 bases and J by 2 bases, with 7 bases left in between. CDR3 length equals 13 residues. CDR3: CATSSSTNYGYTF. CDR3 in DNA: TGTGCCACCAGCAGCTCCACGAACTATGGCTACACCTTC.

This clonotype was seen a single time. The rearrangement joins TRBV2 to TRBJ1-3; 8 bases fit TRBD1. V lost 4 bases and J lost 5; bases outside the gene matches: 7. Per germline, CDR1 SNHLY and CDR2 FYNNEI. The CDR3 length is 15 residues. The CDR3 coding sequence is TGTGCCAGCAGTGGACAGGGGATACCTAGAAACACCATATATTTT. Amino acids: CASSGQGIPRNTIYF.